The 19 T cell receptor beta chains presented below share a single source sample, sequenced in a study of cytomegalovirus exposure and HLA in healthy donors. Primers for the PCR totalled 60 Vbeta and 13 Jbeta. Libraries were prepared by immunoSEQ multiplex PCR; TCRdb keeps only in-frame clonotypes and omits some of them. The table lists under 150,000 clones, about 70% of them singletons, with 1.5% to 2% in the top ten. The sequencing sample was made of PBMCs. The source of these receptors is a woman aged 40 to 55 in good health and CMV-seronegative.

J is TRBJ1-2 and V is TRBV7-8; no definite D call. The CDR3 extends over 13 amino acids. Trimming took 5 bases from V and 6 from J, leaving 13 bases between them. The germline gives CDR1 SGHVS, CDR2 FQNEAQ. The CDR3 spells CASSPGRAHGYTF. In DNA form, the CDR3 reads TGTGCCAGCAGCCCCGGGAGGGCCCATGGCTACACCTTC. Full variable domain (rest looked up from reference TRBV7-8 and TRBJ1-2): GAGVSQSPRYKVAKRGQDVALRCDPISGHVSLFWYQQALGQGPEFLTYFQNEAQLDKSGLPSDRFFAERPEGSVSTLKIQRTQQEDSAVYLCASSPGRAHGYTFGSGTRLTVV.

The gene calls are TRBV6-6 and TRBJ2-2; perhaps TRBD1 as D (6 bases). Trimming took off 5 bases at V and 3 bases at J, with 16 bases between the two ends. The CDR3 is 16 residues long. Germline V gives CDR1 MNHNY, CDR2 SVGAGI (reference sequence). The CDR3 nucleotides are TGTGCCAGCAGTGCCCTACAGGGCTCGCACACCGGGGAGCTGTTTTTT. This encodes CASSALQGSHTGELFF.

The gene calls are TRBV28 and TRBJ2-5; 7 bases map to TRBD2. CDR1 and CDR2 (germline): MDHEN, SYDVKM. CDR3 size: 13 residues. The J segment lost 4 bases and the V segment lost 2 bases, leaving 1 base of the junction unmatched. Here the CDR3 reads CASSLTSVETQYF. DNA for the CDR3: TGTGCCAGCAGTTTAACTAGCGTAGAGACCCAGTACTTC.

The CDR3 loop is CASRLFGFRPQHF. The CDR3 bases are TGTGCCAGCAGGCTATTCGGGTTTAGGCCCCAGCATTTT. The rearrangement uses TRBV5-7 and TRBJ1-5; D is unclear. TRBV5-7 carries the ORF label, with uncertain function. The CDR3 has 13 residues. Trimming shortened V by 5 bases and J by 9 bases, and 15 bases separated the two germline ends.

The chain employs TRBV6-1 and TRBJ2-1, with 10 bases fitting TRBD1. The CDR3 runs to 14 residues. In germline, CDR1 is MNHNS, CDR2 SASEGT. V dropped 7 bases and J dropped 8; count of bases not matched to a gene: 8. The CDR3 DNA follows: TGTGCCAGCATAACCGGGACAGGGGAATATGAGCAGTTCTTC. It translates to CASITGTGEYEQFF.

V is TRBV19 and J is TRBJ1-2; 12 bases agree with TRBD1. The CDR3 spans 15 residues. CDR1 LNHDA and CDR2 SQIVND come from the germline V gene (reference sequence). Trimming at V came to 1 base and at J to 7 bases, leaving 4 bases not matched to a gene. Written as DNA, the CDR3 is TGTGCCAGTAGTATAGGGGGACAGGGGGCTGGTGGCTACACCTTC. Its protein product is CASSIGGQGAGGYTF. The complete variable domain, with remaining parts taken from reference TRBV19 and TRBJ1-2, reads DGGITQSPKYLFRKEGQNVTLSCEQNLNHDAMYWYRQDPGQGLRLIYYSQIVNDFQKGDIAEGYSVSREKKESFPLTVTSAQKNPTAFYLCASSIGGQGAGGYTFGSGTRLTVV.

Concerning this clone: Other DNA sequences in the same sample also yield this CDR3. The chain employs TRBV2 and TRBJ2-2; a weak D match, TRBD2 (5 bases). Germline-derived CDR1 and CDR2 are SNHLY and FYNNEI. The CDR3 spans 14 residues. Trimming left V 6 bases short and J 0 bases short, with 8 bases between. The CDR3 protein is CASRGAPNTGELFF. DNA of the CDR3: TGTGCCAGCAGGGGAGCTCCGAACACCGGGGAGCTGTTTTTT.

The genes are TRBV7-9 and TRBJ1-3; D possibly corresponds to TRBD1 (6 bases). The V gene lost 5 bases and the J gene lost 0 bases, with 14 bases spanning the gap. The germline gives CDR1 SEHNR, CDR2 FQNEAQ (reference sequence). The CDR3 is 16 amino acids. The CDR3 DNA reads as TGTGCCAGCAGCACCTCCGGACAGTCCTCTGGAAACACCATATATTTT. Translating gives CASSTSGQSSGNTIYF.

This clone turned up a few times. V usage is TRBV6-1 and J usage is TRBJ2-1; unclear D gene. The V and J ends lost 4 bases and 0 bases respectively, with 13 bases between them. In germline, CDR1 is MNHNS, CDR2 SASEGT. The CDR3 spans 16 residues. DNA of the CDR3: TGTGCCAGCAGTGTTCGCGGAGACGCCTCCTACAATGAGCAGTTCTTC. Its protein is CASSVRGDASYNEQFF.

The chain recombines TRBV2 with TRBJ2-5, with 7 bases that match TRBD1. Trimming at V came to 4 bases and at J to 1 base, leaving 9 bases not matched to a gene. Germline loops: CDR1 SNHLY, CDR2 FYNNEI. The CDR3 is 16 residues long. In nucleotides, the CDR3 is TGTGCCAGCAGTGGGTACAGGGGTCGGGGCCAAGAGACCCAGTACTTC. This codes for CASSGYRGRGQETQYF. Full variable domain (remainder filled in from reference TRBV2 and TRBJ2-5): EPEVTQTPSHQVTQMGQEVILRCVPISNHLYFYWYRQILGQKVEFLVSFYNNEISEKSEIFDDQFSVERPDGSNFTLKIRSTKLEDSAMYFCASSGYRGRGQETQYFGPGTRLLVL.

This clone showed up just once. The chain recombines TRBV7-6 with TRBJ2-3, with 8 bases aligning to TRBD1. Germline V CDR1 and CDR2: SGHVS, FNYEAQ. There are 16 residues in the CDR3. J was trimmed by 1 base and V by 7 bases; bases with no gene match: 10. Here the CDR3 DNA reads TGTGCCAGCACCGCATGGGTGGGACAGGGCACAGATACGCAGTATTTT. As protein: CASTAWVGQGTDTQYF.

This CDR3 reads CASSSDRNEQYF. CDR3 DNA sequence: TGTGCCAGCAGTTCCGACAGGAACGAGCAGTACTTC. The V gene is TRBV5-4, the J gene TRBJ2-7; possibly TRBD1 for D (6 bases). V dropped 5 bases and J dropped 5 bases, with 11 bases sitting between them. The CDR3 is 12 amino acids. The germline CDR1 and CDR2 sequences are SGHNT and YYREEE (reference sequence).

This clone was observed a few times. CDR3: CASSQTGINEKLFF. The CDR3, as DNA: TGCGCCAGCAGCCAAACAGGGATTAATGAAAAACTGTTTTTT. The V call is TRBV4-1, the J call TRBJ1-4; D may be TRBD1 (6 bases). CDR3 size: 14 residues. V shed 2 bases and J shed 4 bases, with 8 bases lying between them. Per the germline V gene, CDR1 is MGHRA and CDR2 is YSYEKL.

The chain carries TRBV18 and TRBJ1-2; 8 nucleotides align to TRBD1. Per the germline V gene, CDR1 is KGHSH and CDR2 is LQKENI. V dropped 1 base and J dropped 3; count of bases not matched to a gene: 13. This CDR3 is built from 18 residues. In nucleotides, the CDR3 is TGTGCCAGCTCACCACTACCGGGACAGGCAGGTGGGGACTATGGCTACACCTTC. Amino acid sequence: CASSPLPGQAGGDYGYTF.

This rearrangement joins TRBV5-1 to TRBJ2-5, with D tentatively TRBD2 (6 bases). Per the germline V gene, CDR1 is SGHRS and CDR2 is YFSETQ. This CDR3 is built from 14 residues. Trimming took 1 base from V and 5 from J, leaving 12 bases between them. The CDR3, as DNA: TGCGCCAGCAGCTTGTCGGCGGGGACGGAGACCCAGTACTTC. Its translation is CASSLSAGTETQYF. Filled out from reference TRBV5-1 and TRBJ2-5, the complete variable domain reads KAGVTQTPRYLIKTRGQQVTLSCSPISGHRSVSWYQQTPGQGLQFLFEYFSETQRNKGNFPGRFSGRQFSNSRSEMNVSTLELGDSALYLCASSLSAGTETQYFGPGTRLLVL.

This clone appeared a single time. This rearrangement joins TRBV9 to TRBJ2-7; 8 nucleotides agree with TRBD2. Germline V lookup: CDR1 SGDLS, CDR2 YYNGEE. V shed 0 bases, J shed 6 bases, and the junction held 20 bases outside the gene matches. The CDR3 spans 19 residues. In nucleotides, the CDR3 is TGTGCCAGCAGCGTAGAAGGGTGGGGAGCGGGAGTTCAGGTCTTCGAGCAGTACTTC. It specifies CASSVEGWGAGVQVFEQYF. The variable domain in full, completed from reference TRBV9 and TRBJ2-7, reads DSGVTQTPKHLITATGQRVTLRCSPRSGDLSVYWYQQSLDQGLQFLIQYYNGEERAKGNILERFSAQQFPDLHSELNLSSLELGDSALYFCASSVEGWGAGVQVFEQYFGPGTRLTVT.

This clone was picked up one time. This rearrangement joins TRBV10-1 to TRBJ2-7, with 8 bases matching TRBD2. V gave up 3 bases and J gave up 2 bases; unmatched junction bases: 0. The germline CDR1 and CDR2 sequences are WNHNN and SYGVQD (reference sequence). CDR3 length: 13 residues. Here the CDR3 reads CASSDGGAYEQYF. CDR3 coding DNA: TGCGCCAGCAGTGACGGGGGGGCCTACGAGCAGTACTTC.

This clone has only a few counts. The chain employs TRBV27 and TRBJ2-7; D not certain. From germline, CDR1 is MNHEY and CDR2 SMNVEV (reference sequence). This CDR3 is 15 amino acids long. V shed 2 bases and J shed 0 bases, with 11 bases lying between them. CDR3: CASSLRGPSSYEQYF. CDR3 nucleotides: TGTGCCAGCAGTTTAAGAGGCCCGAGCTCCTACGAGCAGTACTTC.

This chain connects TRBV5-1 to TRBJ2-7; the match to TRBD1 covers 7 bases. The CDR3 loop spans 14 amino acids. Trimming removed 3 bases from V and 2 bases from J; junction bases left unmatched: 5. The germline CDR1 and CDR2 sequences are SGHRS and YFSETQ. The CDR3 reads CASSSDRAPYEQYF. The DNA of the CDR3 is TGCGCCAGCAGCTCCGACAGGGCTCCCTACGAGCAGTACTTC.